This entry lists 5 T cell receptor beta chains sequenced from one sample in a study of identical twins listed by TCRdb under 2016. The library was obtained by 5' RACE. The data were produced on an Illumina HiSeq 2000. The raw public reads went through TCRdb reprocessing: fastp at Q25, MiXCR clone calling, in-frame beta chains kept. Each CDR3 protein appears once, grouped with its most common genes and DNA. The sample contains about 200,000 distinct CDR3 sequences, 10% to 13% of them found a single time. The ten largest clones represent roughly 10% of the sample. The material sequenced was memory T cells sorted from blood. The sample's cell subset or site label is to be understood as: CD45RO+ enriched T cells. The receptors here all came from a man aged 45 to 65 in good health.

This clonotype has a count of ten or more. The chain recombines TRBV7-9 with TRBJ2-7; D is perhaps TRBD2 (5 bases). The CDR3 is 13 amino acids. CDR1 is SEHNR, CDR2 FQNEAQ, per germline (reference sequence). V was shortened by 5 bases and J by 2 bases, with 10 bases between the two germline ends. The CDR3: CASSPGITYEQYF. As DNA, the CDR3 is TGTGCCAGCAGCCCGGGGATAACCTACGAGCAGTACTTC.

This clonotype was observed a handful of times. The rearrangement joins TRBV6-4 to TRBJ1-2; possible D gene TRBD1, 6 bases. Germline assignment: CDR1 MRHNA and CDR2 SNTAGT. V was clipped by 2 bases and J by 7 bases, with 14 bases between them. The CDR3 contains 14 residues. CDR3 DNA sequence: TGTGCCAGCAGTGACAGCGACAGGTTCGGTGGCTACACCTTC. The encoded protein is CASSDSDRFGGYTF.

The V gene is TRBV12-3 or TRBV12-4, the J gene TRBJ2-2, with 7 bases fitting TRBD1. V trimming: 1 base; J trimming: 3 bases; junction bases outside the gene matches: 5. The CDR3 contains 16 residues. CDR3 loop: CASSLDRGVDTGELFF. The CDR3 coding sequence is TGTGCCAGCAGTTTAGACAGGGGTGTGGACACCGGGGAGCTGTTTTTT.

V usage is TRBV10-1 and J usage is TRBJ2-5; D may match TRBD1 or TRBD2 (5 bases each). CDR3 size: 15 residues. V was trimmed by 6 bases and J by 2 bases, leaving 16 bases between them. CDR1 and CDR2 (germline): WNHNN, SYGVQD (reference sequence). CDR3 sequence: CASRAPPGAQETQYF. For the CDR3, the DNA is TGCGCCAGCAGAGCCCCCCCCGGGGCTCAAGAGACCCAGTACTTC.

Many counts were recorded for this clonotype. The J gene is TRBJ2-5, the V gene TRBV15; D is possibly TRBD2 (6 bases). This CDR3 spans 14 amino acids. V lost 1 base and J 1 base, leaving 7 bases between the germline ends. Germline V gene sequence: CDR1 LNHNV, CDR2 YYDKDF (reference sequence). CDR3 in amino acids: CATSRGTTQETQYF. Written as DNA, the CDR3 is TGTGCCACCAGCAGAGGGACTACCCAAGAGACCCAGTACTTC.